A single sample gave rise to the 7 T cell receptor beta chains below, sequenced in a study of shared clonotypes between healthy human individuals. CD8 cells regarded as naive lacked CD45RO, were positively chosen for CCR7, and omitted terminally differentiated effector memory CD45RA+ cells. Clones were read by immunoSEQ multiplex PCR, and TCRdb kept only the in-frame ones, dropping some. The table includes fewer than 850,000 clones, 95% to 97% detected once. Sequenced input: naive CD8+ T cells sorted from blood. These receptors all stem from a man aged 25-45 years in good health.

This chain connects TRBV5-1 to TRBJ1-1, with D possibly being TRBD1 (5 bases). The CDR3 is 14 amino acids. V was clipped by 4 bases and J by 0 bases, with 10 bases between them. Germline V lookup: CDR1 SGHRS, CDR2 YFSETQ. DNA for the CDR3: TGCGCCAGCAGCCGGGACCTAATGAACACTGAAGCTTTCTTT. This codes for CASSRDLMNTEAFF. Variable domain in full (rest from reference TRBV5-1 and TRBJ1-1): KAGVTQTPRYLIKTRGQQVTLSCSPISGHRSVSWYQQTPGQGLQFLFEYFSETQRNKGNFPGRFSGRQFSNSRSEMNVSTLELGDSALYLCASSRDLMNTEAFFGQGTRLTVV.

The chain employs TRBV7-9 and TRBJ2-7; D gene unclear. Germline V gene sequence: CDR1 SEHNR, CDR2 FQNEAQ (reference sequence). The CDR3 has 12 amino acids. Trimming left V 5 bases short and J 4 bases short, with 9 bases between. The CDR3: CASSLTEYEQYF. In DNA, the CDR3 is TGTGCCAGCAGCCTTACAGAATACGAGCAGTACTTC.

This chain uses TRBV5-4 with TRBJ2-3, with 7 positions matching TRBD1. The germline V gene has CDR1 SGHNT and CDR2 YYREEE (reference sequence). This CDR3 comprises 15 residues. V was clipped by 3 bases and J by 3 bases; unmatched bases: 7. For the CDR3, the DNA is TGTGCCAGCAGCTCAGACAGGGAAGGAACAGATACGCAGTATTTT. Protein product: CASSSDREGTDTQYF.

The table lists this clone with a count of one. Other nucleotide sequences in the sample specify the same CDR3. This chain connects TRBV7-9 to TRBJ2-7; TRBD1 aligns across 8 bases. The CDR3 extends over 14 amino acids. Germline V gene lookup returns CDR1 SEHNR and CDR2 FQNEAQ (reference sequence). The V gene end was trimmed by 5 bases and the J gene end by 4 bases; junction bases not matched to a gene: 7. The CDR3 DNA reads TGTGCCAGCAGCCCAGGGGGCGTAGGTTACGAGCAGTACTTC. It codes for CASSPGGVGYEQYF.

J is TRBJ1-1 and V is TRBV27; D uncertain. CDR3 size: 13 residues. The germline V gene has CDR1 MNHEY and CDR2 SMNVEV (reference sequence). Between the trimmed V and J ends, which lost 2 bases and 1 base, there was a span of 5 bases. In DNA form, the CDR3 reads TGTGCCAGCAGTTTAGCAGAGAACACTGAAGCTTTCTTT. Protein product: CASSLAENTEAFF.

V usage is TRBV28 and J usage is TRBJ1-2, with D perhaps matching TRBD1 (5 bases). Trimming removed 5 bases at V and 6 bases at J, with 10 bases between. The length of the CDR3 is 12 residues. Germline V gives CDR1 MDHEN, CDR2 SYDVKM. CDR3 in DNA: TGTGCCAGCAGTCCAGGGATAGATGGCTACACCTTC. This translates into CASSPGIDGYTF.

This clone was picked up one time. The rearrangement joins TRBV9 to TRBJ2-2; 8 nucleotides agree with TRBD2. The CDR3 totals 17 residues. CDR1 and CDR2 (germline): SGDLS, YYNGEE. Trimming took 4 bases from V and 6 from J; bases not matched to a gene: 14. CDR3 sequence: CASSPKTGSGSPGELFF. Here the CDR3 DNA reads TGTGCCAGCAGCCCCAAGACAGGAAGCGGGAGCCCCGGGGAGCTGTTTTTT. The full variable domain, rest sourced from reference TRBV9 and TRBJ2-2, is DSGVTQTPKHLITATGQRVTLRCSPRSGDLSVYWYQQSLDQGLQFLIQYYNGEERAKGNILERFSAQQFPDLHSELNLSSLELGDSALYFCASSPKTGSGSPGELFFGEGSRLTVL.